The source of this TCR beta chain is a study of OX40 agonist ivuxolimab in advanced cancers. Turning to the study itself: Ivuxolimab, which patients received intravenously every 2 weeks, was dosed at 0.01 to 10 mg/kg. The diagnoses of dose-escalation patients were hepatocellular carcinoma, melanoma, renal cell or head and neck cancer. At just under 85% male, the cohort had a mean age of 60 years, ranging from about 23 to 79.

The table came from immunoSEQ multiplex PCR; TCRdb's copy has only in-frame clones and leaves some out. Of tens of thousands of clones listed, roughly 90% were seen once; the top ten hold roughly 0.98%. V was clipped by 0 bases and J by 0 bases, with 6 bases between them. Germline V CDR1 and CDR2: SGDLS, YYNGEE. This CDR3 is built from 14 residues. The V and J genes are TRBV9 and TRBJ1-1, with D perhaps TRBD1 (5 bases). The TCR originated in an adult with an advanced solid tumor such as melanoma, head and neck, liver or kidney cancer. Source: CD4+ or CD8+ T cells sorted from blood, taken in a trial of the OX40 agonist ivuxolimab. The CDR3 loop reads CASSVGGVNTEAFF. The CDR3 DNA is TGTGCCAGCAGCGTAGGGGGGGTGAACACTGAAGCTTTCTTT. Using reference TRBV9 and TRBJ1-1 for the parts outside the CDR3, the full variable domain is DSGVTQTPKHLITATGQRVTLRCSPRSGDLSVYWYQQSLDQGLQFLIQYYNGEERAKGNILERFSAQQFPDLHSELNLSSLELGDSALYFCASSVGGVNTEAFFGQGTRLTVV.